These T cell receptor beta chains were read from a single sample in a study of regulatory T cells in long-lasting Graves disease. TCRdb re-analysed the multiplex PCR reads in MiXCR, keeping a single row per CDR3 protein. The sample contains more than 400,000 distinct CDR3 sequences, about 17% of which appear only once. The data were also submitted as part of a second study, on T cells in Graves' hyperthyroidism and ophthalmopathy.

The sample consisted of peripheral blood mononuclear cells (PBMCs), taken at new diagnosis, from a patient treated with antithyroid drugs. The receptors stem from a man in his forties with Graves disease. CDR3s include the opening cysteine and the closing phenylalanine or tryptophan. The D gene is left open where the match is weak. Only part of the rows carry a size: once, few, many, or a class if the clone is expanded.

clone size	V gene	D gene	J gene	CDR3 protein	CDR3 DNA
many	TRBV7-2	-	TRBJ2-2	CASRLQANTGELFF	TGTGCCAGCAGACTACAGGCGAACACCGGGGAGCTGTTTTTT
many	TRBV19	-	TRBJ2-7	CASSISSSTYEQYF	TGTGCCAGTAGTATCTCATCCTCGACCTACGAGCAGTACTTC
many	TRBV5-1	-	TRBJ2-3	CASSVTARHTDTQYF	TGTGCCAGCAGCGTAACAGCGAGACACACAGATACGCAGTATTTT
many	TRBV28	-	TRBJ2-3	CASSRGGARPDTQYF	TGTGCCAGCAGCCGTGGGGGGGCCCGACCAGATACGCAGTATTTT
-	TRBV27	-	TRBJ2-3	CASSLTFPDTQYF	TGTGCCAGCAGTTTAACCTTCCCAGATACGCAGTATTTT
few	TRBV12-3/TRBV12-4	-	TRBJ2-2	CATAWGANGELFF	TGTGCCACCGCCTGGGGGGCGAACGGGGAGCTGTTTTTT
many	TRBV28	TRBD2	TRBJ2-7	CASFPESGTYEQYF	TGTGCCTCCTTCCCGGAAAGCGGGACCTACGAGCAGTACTTC
few	TRBV20-1	-	TRBJ1-2	CSARRGDSGYTF	TGCAGTGCGCGACGGGGGGATAGTGGCTACACCTTC
-	TRBV24-1	-	TRBJ2-1	CATSGAQPSYNEQFF	TGTGCCACCAGTGGGGCGCAGCCCTCCTACAATGAGCAGTTCTTC
many	TRBV30	-	TRBJ1-5	CAWSVFRENQPQHF	TGTGCCTGGAGTGTTTTCAGGGAAAACCAGCCCCAGCATTTT
-	TRBV24-1	-	TRBJ2-6	CATGSPGANVLTF	TGTGCCACCGGGTCCCCTGGGGCCAACGTCCTGACTTTC
-	TRBV6-1	TRBD2	TRBJ2-2	CASSYGLAGGSGELFF	TGTGCCAGCAGTTATGGACTAGCGGGAGGGTCGGGGGAGCTGTTTTTT
many	TRBV7-2	-	TRBJ1-6	CASSLVGDSSPLHF	TGTGCCAGCAGCTTAGTGGGGGATAGTTCACCCCTCCACTTT
-	TRBV6-1	TRBD2	TRBJ2-7	CASTPGTSGRTYEQYF	TGTGCCAGCACTCCAGGGACTAGCGGGAGAACCTACGAGCAGTACTTC
many	TRBV5-1	-	TRBJ1-1	CASSSQQGLAAFF	TGCGCCAGCAGCAGCCAACAGGGTCTCGCCGCTTTCTTT
many	TRBV7-9	-	TRBJ1-1	CASSLERQTEAFF	TGTGCCAGCAGCTTAGAAAGACAGACTGAAGCTTTCTTT
-	TRBV25-1	-	TRBJ1-5	CASSELGSNQPQHF	TGTGCCAGCAGTGAGCTGGGCAGCAATCAGCCCCAGCATTTT
-	TRBV12-3/TRBV12-4	-	TRBJ1-1	CASITGRTEAFF	TGTGCCAGCATAACAGGGCGCACTGAAGCTTTCTTT
-	TRBV7-9	TRBD2	TRBJ2-7	CASSQQRGEQYF	TGTGCCAGCAGCCAACAGCGGGGCGAGCAGTACTTC
many	TRBV28	TRBD1	TRBJ1-1	CASSLAGQGAEAFF	TGTGCCAGCAGTTTAGCAGGTCAGGGGGCTGAAGCTTTCTTT
many	TRBV3-1	-	TRBJ2-5	CASSLGSLQPQETQYF	TGTGCCAGCAGCCTCGGATCACTGCAGCCTCAAGAGACCCAGTACTTC
many	TRBV5-6	TRBD2	TRBJ2-1	CASSPPSGRAYNEQFF	TGTGCCAGCAGCCCCCCTAGCGGGAGGGCCTACAATGAGCAGTTCTTC
few	TRBV29-1	TRBD2	TRBJ2-3	CSVARLAATDTQYF	TGCAGCGTGGCCCGACTAGCTGCTACAGATACGCAGTATTTT
many	TRBV11-1	TRBD2	TRBJ2-2	CASSGGLGLAGANTGELFF	TGTGCCAGCAGCGGTGGGTTGGGACTAGCGGGAGCGAACACCGGGGAGCTGTTTTTT
many	TRBV20-1	TRBD2	TRBJ2-7	CSAPGLAGRSSYEQYF	TGCAGTGCCCCGGGACTAGCGGGGAGGAGCTCCTACGAGCAGTACTTC
-	TRBV5-4	TRBD2	TRBJ2-5	CASSYGASGSQETQYF	TGTGCCAGCAGCTACGGGGCTAGCGGGAGTCAAGAGACCCAGTACTTC
many	TRBV2	-	TRBJ2-3	CASTLDGSTDTQYF	TGTGCCAGCACCCTGGACGGGAGCACAGATACGCAGTATTTT
few	TRBV7-9	TRBD2	TRBJ2-1	CASSPSGRANEQFF	TGTGCCAGCAGCCCTAGCGGGAGGGCCAATGAGCAGTTCTTC
-	TRBV3-1	TRBD2	TRBJ2-7	CASSQRREAYEQYF	TGTGCCAGCAGCCAACGGCGGGAGGCCTACGAGCAGTACTTC
many	TRBV3-1	-	TRBJ1-6	CASSQLLGPSPLHF	TGTGCCAGCAGCCAACTACTGGGGCCATCACCCCTCCACTTT
many	TRBV6-2/TRBV6-3	TRBD1	TRBJ2-5	CASSYQGQGALTQYF	TGTGCCAGCAGTTACCAGGGACAGGGGGCGTTGACCCAGTACTTC
many	TRBV3-1	-	TRBJ1-5	CASSQDSYRDNQPQHF	TGTGCCAGCAGCCAAGATTCTTACAGAGACAATCAGCCCCAGCATTTT